This T cell receptor (beta chain) was profiled in a study of T cell repertoires in cytomegalovirus infection. Study-wide results and caveats: The response measured ex vivo was dominated by TCR beta clonotypes (HLA-C-restricted and CMV-specific).

Concerning this clonotype: The target antigen is unknown.

Germline V lookup: CDR1 LNHNV, CDR2 YYDKDF (reference sequence). Deletions cut 1 base from V and 6 bases from J, with 12 bases between. The CDR3 runs to 14 residues. TCRdb fed the reads into MiXCR, producing one record per CDR3 protein. The sample consists of fewer than 200,000 distinct CDR3 sequences, less than 25% of them appearing once. This clonotype originated in a human donor in good health (CMV status not recorded). Some clones in this sample may be carry-over from other donors' samples. V gene TRBV15 combines with J gene TRBJ1-1, with D perhaps TRBD1 (5 bases). The sample was CD8+ T cells from cultured PBMCs, taken from culture after CMV antigen stimulation. CDR3 sequence (DNA): TGTGCCACCAGCAGAGTTGGTGTGGGGGCTGAAGCTTTCTTT. Protein sequence: CATSRVGVGAEAFF.